The T cell receptor beta chain described here comes from a study of regulatory T cells in long-lasting Graves disease. Study observations and caveats: Repertoires from persistent disease leaned toward TRBV28, TRBJ1-2 and TRBJ2-5.

A note on this clonotype: Antigen specificity is unknown.

Indicated time point: newly diagnosed GD, antithyroid drugs for less than 3 months. PBMC RNA was the source of the TCR library. CDR3 regions were amplified by Arm-PCR using iRepertoire HTBI primers to build TCR beta libraries. TCRdb independently ran MiXCR on the multiplex PCR reads; one entry per CDR3 protein. The table lists 530,000 or so distinct CDR3 sequences, about 16% of them singletons. V lost 5 bases and J 0 bases, leaving 11 bases between the germline ends. The CDR3 spans 15 residues. The germline CDR1 and CDR2 sequences are SEHNR and FQNEAQ (reference sequence). This sample also belongs to another study, concerning T cells in Graves' hyperthyroidism and ophthalmopathy. Per that study: HTBI primers were employed in a first-round RT-PCR of the TCR CDR3. Stable hyperthyroidism was separated from ophthalmopathy by a model based on 13 V-J features.

The chain joins TRBV7-9 to TRBJ2-1, with D hard to call. The TCR originated in a man aged 18 to 30 with Graves disease. Sequenced material: peripheral blood mononuclear cells (PBMCs), taken at new diagnosis, from a patient treated with antithyroid drugs. CDR3 residues: CASSPSVSSYNEQFF. CDR3 in DNA: TGTGCCAGCAGCCCCAGCGTTTCCTCCTACAATGAGCAGTTCTTC.